The rows below give T cell receptor beta chains drawn from one sample of a study of response to subunit inactivated influenza vaccine. TCRdb re-analysed the RT-PCR reads in MiXCR, keeping a single row per CDR3 protein. The sample shows about 310,000 distinct CDR3 sequences, 20% to 25% of them seen only once. This sample comprised PBMCs from blood, obtained less than 22 months after vaccination. The receptors stem from a man in his fifties or sixties who received an inactivated influenza vaccine. Both conserved end residues are part of each CDR3. Each record gives: clone size, J gene, V gene, D gene, CDR3 DNA, CDR3 protein. The D gene is left open where the match is weak. Rows may omit the clone size; those that give it use once, few, many or a size class.

>NA|TRBJ1-5|TRBV2|TRBD1
TGTGCCAGCACCTCGACAGGGAATAGCAATCAGCCCCAGCATTTT
CASTSTGNSNQPQHF
>many|TRBJ1-1|TRBV6-1|NA
TGTGCCAGCAGTGGGGGGGACGGACTGAACACTGAAGCTTTCTTT
CASSGGDGLNTEAFF
>many|TRBJ1-6|TRBV20-1|NA
TGCAGTGCTAGAGACCAAACCCCCGGCATGGTTGGTTCACCCCTCCACTTT
CSARDQTPGMVGSPLHF
>NA|TRBJ1-6|TRBV5-5|NA
TGTGCCAGCAGCTTGGTCGTTTCGGCGACGGATTCACCCCTCCACTTT
CASSLVVSATDSPLHF
>many|TRBJ1-1|TRBV7-9|NA
TGTGCCAGCAGCTTGACAGCGAACACTGAAGCTTTCTTT
CASSLTANTEAFF
>NA|TRBJ1-6|TRBV7-2|NA
TGTGCCAGCAGCTTAGAGGGCATCGATAATTCACCCCTCCACTTT
CASSLEGIDNSPLHF
>NA|TRBJ2-3|TRBV18|NA
TGTGCCAGCTCACCGATTCCAGGGGTGCCGGATACGCAGTATTTT
CASSPIPGVPDTQYF
>NA|TRBJ1-2|TRBV7-9|NA
TGTGCCAGCAGCCAAACCGGGACGATGATCTATGGCTACACCTTC
CASSQTGTMIYGYTF
>few|TRBJ1-2|TRBV4-1|TRBD1
TGCGCCAGCAGCCGTCCGGGACAGGGACCTAACTATGGCTACACCTTC
CASSRPGQGPNYGYTF
>few|TRBJ1-5|TRBV7-6|TRBD1
TGTGCCAGCAGCTTAGGTGACAGGGCTGGCAATCAGCCCCAGCATTTT
CASSLGDRAGNQPQHF
>many|TRBJ1-5|TRBV7-8|TRBD1
TGTGCCAGCAGCTTAGTCTCCGGACAGGTCTACAATCAGCCCCAGCATTTT
CASSLVSGQVYNQPQHF
>NA|TRBJ1-6|TRBV12-3/TRBV12-4|NA
TGTGCCAGCACCAGAGCCTATAATTCAGCCCTCCACTTT
CASTRAYNSALHF
>few|TRBJ2-3|TRBV5-1|NA
TGCGCCAGCAGCTTTTCCGGGGAAAACACAGATACGCAGTATTTT
CASSFSGENTDTQYF
>many|TRBJ1-1|TRBV5-1|NA
TGCGCCAGCAGCTTGGCCGAGAGAGCCGAAGCTTTCTTT
CASSLAERAEAFF
>NA|TRBJ2-1|TRBV7-9|NA
TGTGCCAGCAGCTTCCAGCGGGTCGAGCAGTTCTTC
CASSFQRVEQFF
>few|TRBJ1-1|TRBV6-5|NA
TGTGCCAGCAGTTTTCTAAGGCGACAGCCGAACACTGAAGCTTTCTTT
CASSFLRRQPNTEAFF
>NA|TRBJ1-2|TRBV4-3|NA
TGCGCCAGCAGCCAAGATCAGGTGGGCCGTGAGAATGGCTACACCTTC
CASSQDQVGRENGYTF
>NA|TRBJ1-2|TRBV28|NA
TGTGCCAGCAGCCTCCTCCTGGGGGGCACCTATGGCTACACCTTC
CASSLLLGGTYGYTF
>NA|TRBJ2-3|TRBV11-2|TRBD2
TGTGCCAGCAGCTCACCCAGAACCAGACTAGCGGGAGGGCAGTATACGCAGTATTTT
CASSSPRTRLAGGQYTQYF
>NA|TRBJ1-2|TRBV5-4|NA
TGTGCCAGCAGCTTTGACAGGAACTATGGCTACACCTTC
CASSFDRNYGYTF
>few|TRBJ1-2|TRBV12-3/TRBV12-4|NA
TGTGCCAGCAGTTCCGGATACGGGCAGGGCTTCGGCGGCTACACCTTC
CASSSGYGQGFGGYTF
>NA|TRBJ1-1|TRBV7-2|NA
TGTGCCAGCAGCTTTGACGAGAACACTGAAGCTTTCTTT
CASSFDENTEAFF
>few|TRBJ1-5|TRBV20-1|NA
TGCAGTGCTGCAGAGTATAGCAATCAGCCCCAGCATTTT
CSAAEYSNQPQHF
>NA|TRBJ2-1|TRBV11-1|TRBD2
TGTGCCAGCAGCTCGGGACTAGGCTACAATGAGCAGTTCTTC
CASSSGLGYNEQFF
>NA|TRBJ1-2|TRBV5-6|NA
TGTGCCAGCAGCATGTGGAGCCGGCAGGAGGGAATGGGTGGCTACACCTTC
CASSMWSRQEGMGGYTF
>NA|TRBJ2-2|TRBV2|NA
TGTGCCAGCTCCCCGGATTCGTCGAACACCGGGGAGCTGTTTTTT
CASSPDSSNTGELFF
>few|TRBJ1-2|TRBV12-3/TRBV12-4|TRBD1
TGTGCCAGCACCATAACCGGGACAGGGCCTGAAAACTATGGCTACACCTTC
CASTITGTGPENYGYTF
>NA|TRBJ1-1|TRBV7-8|NA
TGTGCCAGCAGCGCCCGATTGGTAGGTCCAGTAACGAACACTGAAGCTTTCTTT
CASSARLVGPVTNTEAFF
>many|TRBJ1-3|TRBV28|TRBD1
TGTGCCAGCAGCCCTATCGGGACAGCCTCTGGAAACACCATATATTTT
CASSPIGTASGNTIYF
>NA|TRBJ2-5|TRBV5-1|NA
TGCGCCAGCAGCTTGGCGTCTGTCCAAGAGACCCAGTACTTC
CASSLASVQETQYF
>NA|TRBJ1-3|TRBV11-2|TRBD1
TGTGCCATCAGCTTAGAAAGGACAGGGAGCTCTGGAAACACCATATATTTT
CAISLERTGSSGNTIYF
>few|TRBJ2-6|TRBV5-1|TRBD1
TGCGCCAGCAGCTTGGCCAGGGACAGCTGGTCTGGGGCCAACGTCCTGACTTTC
CASSLARDSWSGANVLTF
>few|TRBJ2-7|TRBV11-2|TRBD2
TGTGCCAGCAGCTTAGTCGGGACTAGCGGCTACGAGCAGTACTTC
CASSLVGTSGYEQYF
>NA|TRBJ2-7|TRBV30|NA
TGTGCCTGGAGTGTAGCCGGGTACGAGCAGTACTTC
CAWSVAGYEQYF